This T cell receptor (beta chain) was captured by sequencing in a study of blood T cell repertoires in COVID-19. Categorization into cohorts depended on clinical history that participants reported. V lost 3 bases to trimming and J lost 0 bases; unmatched junction nucleotides: 5. The CDR3 consists of 16 residues. Germline V gene data show CDR1 as SGHTA and CDR2 as FQGTGA. Measured with immunoSEQ multiplex PCR; TCRdb has only the in-frame clones, and not every one. The table lists some 400,000 clones, roughly 86% of them singletons. The chain employs TRBV7-3 and TRBJ2-1; 7 nucleotides align to TRBD2. This clonotype was obtained from a woman under 40 who had recovered from COVID-19. The sample taken for sequencing was PBMCs or T cells enriched from blood (not recorded which). CDR3 region: CASSFRGGSSYNEQFF. The CDR3 DNA reads as TGTGCCAGCAGCTTCCGAGGCGGGAGCTCCTACAATGAGCAGTTCTTC.